Below are 3 T cell receptor beta chains sequenced from a single sample in a study of shared clonotypes between healthy human individuals. Clones were read by immunoSEQ multiplex PCR, and TCRdb kept only the in-frame ones, dropping some. The profile shows about 2,500,000 clones, roughly 92% of them singletons. Sequencing was done on a sample of naive CD4+ T cells sorted from blood. Subset: CD45RA+ positively selected. These receptors were obtained from a man aged 18 to 30 in good health.

The chain couples TRBV12-2 to TRBJ2-3. TRBV12-2 is described as a pseudogene. This CDR3 comprises 14 residues. The CDR3 region is CASRGRPSVSTQYF. The CDR3 nucleotides read TGTGCAAGTCGCGGACGGCCGTCGGTGTCTACGCAGTATTTT.

This sequence joins TRBV5-1 and TRBJ2-3, with 7 bases identical to TRBD2. Germline V lookup: CDR1 SGHRS, CDR2 YFSETQ. The V segment lost 3 bases and the J segment 5 bases; nucleotides outside the gene matches: 6. The CDR3 is 14 amino acids. The CDR3 nucleotides read TGCGCCAGCAGCTCCGAAGCGGGACGAGATACGCAGTATTTT. Amino acids: CASSSEAGRDTQYF.

A single count supports this clone. This sequence joins TRBV6-5 and TRBJ1-1; the match to TRBD1 covers 7 bases. The ends lost 2 bases at V and 1 base at J; junction bases unmatched: 4. The germline V gene encodes CDR1 MNHEY and CDR2 SVGAGI. This CDR3 region has 15 residues. CDR3 bases: TGTGCCAGCAGTTACGAAAGGACAGGGAACACTGAAGCTTTCTTT. This codes for CASSYERTGNTEAFF.